This T cell receptor beta chain comes out of a study of T cell responses to AZD1222 COVID-19 vaccine. Background on the study: Second-dose schedules of about 4 or about 12 weeks were combined.

Concerning this clone: What it binds is unknown.

The study's findings and limits: Baseline seropositivity occurred in only six AZD1222 recipients. Spike-specific TCR breadth and depth rose after two AZD1222 doses.

V lost 2 bases, J lost 9 bases, and 17 bases lay in between. Germline CDR1 and CDR2: SGHTA and FQGNSA. This CDR3 region has 15 residues. The protocol was immunoSEQ multiplex PCR, while the TCRdb copy is restricted to in-frame clones and leaves out a portion. The sample lists 150,000 to 200,000 clones; around 89% were seen once. The source is an adult in good health. The rearrangement joins TRBV7-2 to TRBJ2-1, with D tentatively TRBD2 (5 bases). Sample: peripheral blood, taken on day 0 of AZD1222 vaccination. This chain's CDR3 is CASSLSSVDGGEQFF. The CDR3 DNA reads as TGTGCCAGCAGCTTATCGTCGGTCGACGGAGGTGAGCAGTTCTTC.